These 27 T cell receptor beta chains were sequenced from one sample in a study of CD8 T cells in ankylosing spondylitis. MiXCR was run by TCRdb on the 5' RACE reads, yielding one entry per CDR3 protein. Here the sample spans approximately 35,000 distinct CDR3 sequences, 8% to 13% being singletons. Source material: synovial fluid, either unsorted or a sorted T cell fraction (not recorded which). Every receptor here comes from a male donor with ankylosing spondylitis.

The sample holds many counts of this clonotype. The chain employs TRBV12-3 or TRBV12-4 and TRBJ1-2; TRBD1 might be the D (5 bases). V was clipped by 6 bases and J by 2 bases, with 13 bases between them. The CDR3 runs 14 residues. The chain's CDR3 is CASRDRTKNYGYTF. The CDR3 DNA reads TGTGCCAGCAGAGACAGAACCAAGAACTATGGCTACACCTTC.

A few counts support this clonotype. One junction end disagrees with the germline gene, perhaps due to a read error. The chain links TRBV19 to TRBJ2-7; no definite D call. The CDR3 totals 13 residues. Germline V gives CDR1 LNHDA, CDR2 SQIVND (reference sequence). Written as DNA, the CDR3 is TGTGCCAGTAGTGTCAGATCCTCTTACGAGCAGCACTTC. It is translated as CASSVRSSYEQHF.

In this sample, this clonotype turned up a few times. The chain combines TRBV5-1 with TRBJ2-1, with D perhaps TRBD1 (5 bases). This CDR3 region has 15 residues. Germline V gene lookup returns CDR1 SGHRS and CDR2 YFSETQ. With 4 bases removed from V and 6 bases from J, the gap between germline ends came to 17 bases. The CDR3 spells CASSVQGWDGNEQFF. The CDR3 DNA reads TGCGCCAGCAGCGTCCAGGGATGGGATGGCAATGAGCAGTTCTTC.

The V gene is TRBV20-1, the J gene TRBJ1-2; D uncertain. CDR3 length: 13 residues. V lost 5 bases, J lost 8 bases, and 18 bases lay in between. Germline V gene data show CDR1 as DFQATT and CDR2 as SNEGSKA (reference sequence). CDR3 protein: CSAQRRTLRGYTF. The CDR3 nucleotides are TGCAGTGCTCAAAGGCGGACGTTGAGGGGCTACACCTTC.

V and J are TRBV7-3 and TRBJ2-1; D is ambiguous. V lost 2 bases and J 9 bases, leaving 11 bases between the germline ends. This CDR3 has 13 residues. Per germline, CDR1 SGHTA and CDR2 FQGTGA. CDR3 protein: CASSLEFRSEQFF. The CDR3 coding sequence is TGTGCCAGCAGCTTAGAGTTCCGAAGTGAGCAGTTCTTC. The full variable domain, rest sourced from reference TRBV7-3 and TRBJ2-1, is GAGVSQTPSNKVTEKGKYVELRCDPISGHTALYWYRQSLGQGPEFLIYFQGTGAADDSGLPNDRFFAVRPEGSVSTLKIQRTERGDSAVYLCASSLEFRSEQFFGPGTRLTVL.

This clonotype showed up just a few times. The CDR3 is CASSVGGDTDTQYF. CDR3 DNA: TGTGCCAGCAGCGTAGGCGGGGACACAGATACGCAGTATTTT. The chain couples TRBV9 to TRBJ2-3, with D perhaps matching TRBD2 (6 bases). V lost 0 bases and J lost 2, with 7 bases in between. Germline assignment: CDR1 SGDLS and CDR2 YYNGEE. This CDR3 region has 14 residues.

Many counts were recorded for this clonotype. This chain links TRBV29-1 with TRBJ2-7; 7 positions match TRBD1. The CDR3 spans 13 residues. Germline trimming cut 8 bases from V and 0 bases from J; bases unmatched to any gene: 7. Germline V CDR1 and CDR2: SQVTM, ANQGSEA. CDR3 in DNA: TGCAGCACCCGAGGGACAGCCTCCTACGAGCAGTACTTC. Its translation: CSTRGTASYEQYF.

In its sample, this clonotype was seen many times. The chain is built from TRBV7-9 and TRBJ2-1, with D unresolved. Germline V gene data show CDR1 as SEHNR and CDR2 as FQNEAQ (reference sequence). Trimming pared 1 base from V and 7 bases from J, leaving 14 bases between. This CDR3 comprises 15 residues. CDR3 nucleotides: TGTGCCAGCAGCTTAGTCCTCCCCCTGAGAAATGAGCAGTTCTTC. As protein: CASSLVLPLRNEQFF.

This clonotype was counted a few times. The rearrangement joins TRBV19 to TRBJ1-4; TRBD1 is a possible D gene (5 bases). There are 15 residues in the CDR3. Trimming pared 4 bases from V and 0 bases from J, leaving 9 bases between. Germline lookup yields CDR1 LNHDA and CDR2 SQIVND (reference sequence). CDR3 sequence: CASSKGIATNEKLFF. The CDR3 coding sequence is TGTGCCAGTAGTAAGGGGATTGCAACTAATGAAAAACTGTTTTTT.

CDR3 region: CASSPGWSDTQYF. The CDR3 DNA reads TGTGCCAGCAGCCCCGGATGGTCAGATACGCAGTATTTT. This chain links TRBV7-3 with TRBJ2-3; no reliable D call. The length of the CDR3 is 13 residues. CDR1 and CDR2 (germline): SGHTA, FQGTGA. Trimming shortened V by 5 bases and J by 4 bases, and 10 bases separated the two germline ends.

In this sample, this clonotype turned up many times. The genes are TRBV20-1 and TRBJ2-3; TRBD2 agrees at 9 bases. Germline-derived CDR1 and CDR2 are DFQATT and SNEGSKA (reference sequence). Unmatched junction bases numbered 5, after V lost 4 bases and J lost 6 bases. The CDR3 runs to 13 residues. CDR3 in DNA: TGCAGTGCTATAGCGGGAGCCGTGGATACGCAGTATTTT. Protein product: CSAIAGAVDTQYF.

The CDR3 sequence: CASSPTGVTEAFF. The CDR3 DNA is TGTGCCAGCAGTCCCACAGGGGTAACTGAAGCTTTCTTT. This rearrangement joins TRBV6-1 to TRBJ1-1; 7 nucleotides match TRBD1. The CDR3 runs to 13 residues. Germline V gene lookup returns CDR1 MNHNS and CDR2 SASEGT. V shed 5 bases, J shed 5 bases, and the junction held 5 bases outside the gene matches.

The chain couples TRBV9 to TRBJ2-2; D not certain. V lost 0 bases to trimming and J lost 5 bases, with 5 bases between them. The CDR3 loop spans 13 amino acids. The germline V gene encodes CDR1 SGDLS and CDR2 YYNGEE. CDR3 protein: CASSVDRTGELFF. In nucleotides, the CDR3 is TGTGCCAGCAGCGTAGATCGGACCGGGGAGCTGTTTTTT.

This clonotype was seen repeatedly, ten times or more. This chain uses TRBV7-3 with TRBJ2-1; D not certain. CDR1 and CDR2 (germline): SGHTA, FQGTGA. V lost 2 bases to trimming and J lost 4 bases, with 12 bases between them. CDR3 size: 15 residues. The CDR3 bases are TGTGCCAGCAGCTTACAGCGTGGGCGATACAATGAGCAGTTCTTC. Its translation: CASSLQRGRYNEQFF. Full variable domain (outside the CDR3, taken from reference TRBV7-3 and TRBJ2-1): GAGVSQTPSNKVTEKGKYVELRCDPISGHTALYWYRQSLGQGPEFLIYFQGTGAADDSGLPNDRFFAVRPEGSVSTLKIQRTERGDSAVYLCASSLQRGRYNEQFFGPGTRLTVL.

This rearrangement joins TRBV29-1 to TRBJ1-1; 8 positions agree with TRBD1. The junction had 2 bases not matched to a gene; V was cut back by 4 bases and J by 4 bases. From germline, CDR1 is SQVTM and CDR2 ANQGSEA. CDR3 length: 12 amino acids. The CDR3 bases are TGCAGCGTTGCCAGGGGGCTCACTGAAGCTTTCTTT. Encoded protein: CSVARGLTEAFF.

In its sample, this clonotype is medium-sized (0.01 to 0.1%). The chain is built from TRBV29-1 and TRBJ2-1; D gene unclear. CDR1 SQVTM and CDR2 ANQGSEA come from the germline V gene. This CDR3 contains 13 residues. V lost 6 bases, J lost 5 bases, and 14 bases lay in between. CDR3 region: CSVVGLLDNEQFF. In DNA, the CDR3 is TGCAGCGTGGTAGGGCTACTTGACAATGAGCAGTTCTTC.

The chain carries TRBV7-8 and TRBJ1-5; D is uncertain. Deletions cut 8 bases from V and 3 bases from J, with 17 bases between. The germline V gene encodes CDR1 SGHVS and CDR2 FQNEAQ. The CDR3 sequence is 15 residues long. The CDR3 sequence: CASSLTEQHNQPQHF. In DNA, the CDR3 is TGTGCCAGCTCTCTGACGGAGCAGCACAATCAGCCCCAGCATTTT.

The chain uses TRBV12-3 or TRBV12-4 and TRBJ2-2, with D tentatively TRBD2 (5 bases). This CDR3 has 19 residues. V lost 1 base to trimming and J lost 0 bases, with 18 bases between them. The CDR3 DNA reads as TGTGCCAGCAGTTTAGGGTGGACTCACACGGCTCCGAACACCGGGGAGCTGTTTTTT. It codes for CASSLGWTHTAPNTGELFF.

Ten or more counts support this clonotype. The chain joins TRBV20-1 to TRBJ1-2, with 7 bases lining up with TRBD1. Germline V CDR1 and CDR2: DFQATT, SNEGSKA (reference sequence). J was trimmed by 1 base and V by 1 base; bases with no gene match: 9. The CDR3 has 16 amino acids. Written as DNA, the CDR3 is TGCAGTGCTAGAGCCGGGGGGACAGTATTTAACTATGGCTACACCTTC. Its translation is CSARAGGTVFNYGYTF.

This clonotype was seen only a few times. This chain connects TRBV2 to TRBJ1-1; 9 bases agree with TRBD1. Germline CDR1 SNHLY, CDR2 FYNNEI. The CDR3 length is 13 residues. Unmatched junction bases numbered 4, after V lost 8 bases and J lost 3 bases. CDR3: CASRWTGDTEAFF. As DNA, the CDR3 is TGTGCCAGCCGCTGGACAGGGGACACTGAAGCTTTCTTT.

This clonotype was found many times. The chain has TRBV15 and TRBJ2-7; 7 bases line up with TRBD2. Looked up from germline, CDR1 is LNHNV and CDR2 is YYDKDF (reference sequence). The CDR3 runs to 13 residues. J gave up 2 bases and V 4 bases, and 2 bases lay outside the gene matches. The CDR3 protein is CATSTGTTYEQYF. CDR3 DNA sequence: TGTGCCACCAGCACCGGGACTACCTACGAGCAGTACTTC.

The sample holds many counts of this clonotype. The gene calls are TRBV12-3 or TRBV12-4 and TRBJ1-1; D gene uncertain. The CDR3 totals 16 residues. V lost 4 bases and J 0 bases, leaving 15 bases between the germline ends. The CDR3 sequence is CASSSSTANMNTEAFF. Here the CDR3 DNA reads TGTGCCAGCAGTTCGTCGACGGCGAACATGAACACTGAAGCTTTCTTT.

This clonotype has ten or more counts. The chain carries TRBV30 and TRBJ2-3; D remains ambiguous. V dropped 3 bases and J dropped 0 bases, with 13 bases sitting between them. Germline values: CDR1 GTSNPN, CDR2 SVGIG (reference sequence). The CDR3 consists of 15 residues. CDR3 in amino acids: CAWSHRSSSTDTQYF. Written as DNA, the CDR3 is TGTGCCTGGAGCCATCGTAGCAGCAGCACAGATACGCAGTATTTT. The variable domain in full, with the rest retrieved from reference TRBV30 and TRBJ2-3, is SQTIHQWPATLVQPVGSPLSLECTVEGTSNPNLYWYRQAAGRGLQLLFYSVGIGQISSEVPQNLSASRPQDRQFILSSKKLLLSDSGFYLCAWSHRSSSTDTQYFGPGTRLTVL.

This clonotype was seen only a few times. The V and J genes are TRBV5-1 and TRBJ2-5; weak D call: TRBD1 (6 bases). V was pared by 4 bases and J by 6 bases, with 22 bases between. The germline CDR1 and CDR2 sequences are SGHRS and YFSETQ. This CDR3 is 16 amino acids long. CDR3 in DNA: TGCGCCAGCAGCCTGGACGTGGTGGCAGGGGTAAAGACCCAGTACTTC. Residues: CASSLDVVAGVKTQYF.

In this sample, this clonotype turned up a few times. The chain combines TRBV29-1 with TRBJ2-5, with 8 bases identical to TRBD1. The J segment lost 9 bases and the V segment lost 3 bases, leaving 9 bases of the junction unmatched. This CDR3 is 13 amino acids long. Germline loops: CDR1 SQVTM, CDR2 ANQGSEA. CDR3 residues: CSVETGARVAQYF. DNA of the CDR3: TGCAGCGTTGAGACAGGGGCCAGAGTGGCCCAGTACTTC.

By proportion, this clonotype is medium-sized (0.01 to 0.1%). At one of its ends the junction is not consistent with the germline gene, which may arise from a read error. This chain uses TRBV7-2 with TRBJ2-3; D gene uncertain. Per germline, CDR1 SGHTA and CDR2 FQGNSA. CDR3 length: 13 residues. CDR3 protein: CASSLIFSPAPGF. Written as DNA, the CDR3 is TGTGCCAGCAGCTTAATTTTCTCCCCGGCCCCTGGGTTT.

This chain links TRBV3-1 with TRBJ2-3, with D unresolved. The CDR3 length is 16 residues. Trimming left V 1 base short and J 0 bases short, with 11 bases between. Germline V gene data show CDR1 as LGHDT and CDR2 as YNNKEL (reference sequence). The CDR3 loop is CASSQAARTSTDTQYF. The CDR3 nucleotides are TGTGCCAGCAGCCAAGCGGCGAGGACGAGCACAGATACGCAGTATTTT.